A single sample is the source of the 4 T cell receptor beta chains below, sequenced in a study of T cells in Graves' hyperthyroidism and ophthalmopathy. TCR beta CDR3 regions were amplified from RNA. Primed by the HTBI set, a first-round RT-PCR was run on the TCR CDR3. One entry per CDR3 protein results from TCRdb running MiXCR on the multiplex PCR reads. Among approximately 600,000 distinct CDR3 sequences, about a fifth were seen once, and the ten largest hold 34%. The specimen was blood. The receptor source for this set is a man under 40 with Graves' ophthalmopathy.

This clonotype was observed a few times. The chain is built from TRBV9 and TRBJ2-3; 7 positions match TRBD2. Germline-derived CDR1 and CDR2 are SGDLS and YYNGEE. This CDR3 region has 14 residues. The J segment lost 0 bases and the V segment lost 3 bases, leaving 1 base of the junction unmatched. CDR3 coding DNA: TGTGCCAGCAGCGATAGCGGGAGCACAGATACGCAGTATTTT. This sequence encodes CASSDSGSTDTQYF.

This clonotype was seen many times. The rearrangement uses TRBV18 and TRBJ2-7; a weak D match, TRBD2 (6 bases). The germline gives CDR1 KGHSH, CDR2 LQKENI. This CDR3 has 16 amino acids. Trimming stripped 0 bases from V and 2 bases from J, with 14 bases between. This CDR3 reads CASSPPRAGRPYEQYF. The DNA for the CDR3 is TGTGCCAGCTCACCACCGCGGGCGGGACGGCCCTACGAGCAGTACTTC.

This sequence joins TRBV28 and TRBJ2-3; 13 bases are shared with TRBD2. This CDR3 comprises 16 residues. The germline V gene encodes CDR1 MDHEN and CDR2 SYDVKM. J gave up 7 bases and V 4 bases, and 8 bases lay outside the gene matches. The CDR3 region has the DNA TGTGCCAGCAGTTCCACGGGGACTAGCGGGATATATACGCAGTATTTT. Translation gives CASSSTGTSGIYTQYF.

This clonotype was seen repeatedly, ten times or more. This rearrangement joins TRBV28 to TRBJ1-2, with D uncertain. The CDR3 totals 13 residues. Germline CDR1 reads MDHEN; CDR2 reads SYDVKM. The V end was cut by 6 bases, the J end by 5 bases, with 13 bases between. The CDR3 DNA sequence: TGTGCCAGCAGGCCTCCCAGGCCGTATGGCTACACCTTC. This codes for CASRPPRPYGYTF.